This TCR beta chain came from a study of blood T cell repertoires in COVID-19. The repertoire was sequenced with immunoSEQ multiplex PCR; TCRdb's copy has only in-frame clones and lacks some. Among 30,000 or so clones, roughly 78% were seen once, and the ten largest hold roughly 40%. This receptor was taken from a man at least 80 years old with active or convalescent COVID-19. Sequences were obtained from peripheral blood.

In DNA, the CDR3 is TGTGCCAGCAGCTTACAGGTCGGAAACACCATATATTTT. Translated, it gives CASSLQVGNTIYF. The chain uses TRBV7-2 and TRBJ1-3, with D uncertain. V lost 2 bases to trimming and J lost 4 bases, with 6 bases between them. Germline-derived CDR1 and CDR2 are SGHTA and FQGNSA. CDR3 length: 13 amino acids.